Each of the 13 T cell receptor beta chains below was sequenced from the same sample in a study of technical replicates of blood from several donors. Assay: immunoSEQ multiplex PCR; the TCRdb copy retains only in-frame clones and omits some. Among tens of thousands of clones listed, roughly 96% were seen once. The sample comprised T cells isolated from PBMCs. These receptors were obtained from a human donor in good health.

The rearrangement links TRBV5-1 to TRBJ2-7, with 8 nucleotides matching TRBD2. The CDR3 consists of 15 residues. J gave up 2 bases and V 4 bases, and 8 bases lay outside the gene matches. Looked up from germline, CDR1 is SGHRS and CDR2 is YFSETQ. This CDR3 reads CASSPGGTPTYEQYF. For the CDR3, the DNA is TGCGCCAGCAGCCCGGGGGGGACACCTACCTACGAGCAGTACTTC.

J is TRBJ2-1 and V is TRBV27; D is perhaps TRBD2 (6 bases). Germline CDR1 reads MNHEY; CDR2 reads SMNVEV (reference sequence). The V and J ends lost 3 bases and 1 base respectively, with 13 bases between them. The CDR3 contains 16 residues. The CDR3 is CASSFYPGRSYNEQFF. Here the CDR3 DNA reads TGTGCCAGCAGTTTTTATCCCGGGAGATCCTACAATGAGCAGTTCTTC.

The rearrangement joins TRBV28 to TRBJ2-2; 8 bases match TRBD1. The V segment lost 6 bases and the J segment 0 bases; nucleotides outside the gene matches: 9. CDR3 length equals 17 residues. Germline CDR1 MDHEN, CDR2 SYDVKM. CDR3 sequence: CASREQGVTTNTGELFF. The CDR3 bases are TGTGCCAGCAGAGAACAGGGGGTCACCACGAACACCGGGGAGCTGTTTTTT.

The chain uses TRBV6-1 and TRBJ2-3, with 9 positions matching TRBD1. CDR3 length: 18 residues. Germline V gene data show CDR1 as MNHNS and CDR2 as SASEGT. Trimming removed 3 bases from V and 0 bases from J; junction bases left unmatched: 10. This chain's CDR3 is CASSDGYRGLGSTDTQYF. Written as DNA, the CDR3 is TGTGCCAGCAGTGATGGATACAGGGGGCTTGGGAGCACAGATACGCAGTATTTT.

The genes are TRBV6-5 and TRBJ2-3; 14 bases align to TRBD2. J was trimmed by 3 bases and V by 7 bases; bases with no gene match: 3. This CDR3 has 15 residues. Per the germline V gene, CDR1 is MNHEY and CDR2 is SVGAGI. CDR3 DNA: TGTGCCAGCAAGAGGACTAGCGGGAGGACAGATACGCAGTATTTT. Translated: CASKRTSGRTDTQYF.

Turning to this clone: Sequence at one end of the junction differs from germline and may be a read error. The chain employs TRBV7-3 and TRBJ2-2; 7 bases fit TRBD1. This CDR3 spans 13 amino acids. Germline CDR1 and CDR2: SGHTA and FQGTGA. The CDR3 coding sequence is TGTGCCAGCAGCATAACAGGGGTCGGGGAGCTGTTTTTT. It encodes CASSITGVGELFF. Drawing the rest from reference TRBV7-3 and TRBJ2-2, the complete variable domain is GAGVSQTPSNKVTEKGKYVELRCDPISGHTALYWYRQSLGQGPEFLIYFQGTGAADDSGLPNDRFFAVRPEGSVSTLKIQRTERGDSAVYLCASSITGVGELFFGEGSRLTVL.

The chain combines TRBV5-1 with TRBJ1-1; 9 positions agree with TRBD1. This CDR3 is 22 amino acids long. V gave up 3 bases and J gave up 1 base; unmatched junction bases: 25. Germline V gene data show CDR1 as SGHRS and CDR2 as YFSETQ. CDR3 sequence reads: CASSSINNGTGWPLKGNTEAFF. The CDR3 DNA sequence: TGCGCCAGCAGCTCAATAAACAACGGGACAGGGTGGCCCCTTAAGGGGAACACTGAAGCTTTCTTT.

This chain uses TRBV7-2 with TRBJ2-4; 8 bases are shared with TRBD2. The CDR3 extends over 16 amino acids. The V gene's germline CDR1 is SGHTA and CDR2 FQGNSA. Trimming removed 5 bases from V and 0 bases from J; junction bases left unmatched: 6. The CDR3: CASSPRLASAKNIQYF. The CDR3 DNA reads TGTGCCAGCAGCCCACGACTAGCGTCAGCCAAAAACATTCAGTACTTC.

The V and J genes are TRBV19 and TRBJ2-1; the match to TRBD2 covers 12 bases. This CDR3 region has 14 residues. With V trimmed by 10 bases and J by 5 bases, 6 bases remained unmatched. The germline V gene encodes CDR1 LNHDA and CDR2 SQIVND (reference sequence). CDR3 sequence: CATTGLAGHNEQFF. In DNA, the CDR3 is TGTGCCACCACTGGACTAGCGGGGCACAATGAGCAGTTCTTC.

A note on this clone: Mismatch with germline at one junction end may stem from a read error. The gene calls are TRBV7-7 and TRBJ1-2; possible D gene TRBD1, 5 bases. This CDR3 has 17 residues. Germline V lookup: CDR1 SSHAT, CDR2 FNYEAQ (reference sequence). CDR3 bases: TGTGCTAGCACCCCACTCGAACGACAGAGCTTTAACTATGGCTACACCTTC. Translated: CASTPLERQSFNYGYTF.

DNA for the CDR3: TGTGCCATCAGTGAGGGTATACTTGCGGGCGGGAGGACCCCCAATGAGCAGTTCTTC. Translation gives CAISEGILAGGRTPNEQFF. The rearrangement uses TRBV10-3 and TRBJ2-1; 8 bases align to TRBD2. Per germline, CDR1 ENHRY and CDR2 SYGVKD. The CDR3 sequence is 19 residues long. V lost 2 bases to trimming and J lost 6 bases; unmatched junction nucleotides: 18.

This clone was counted a few times. The CDR3 reads CASSLDLARHVYGYTF. The CDR3 nucleotides read TGCGCCAGCAGCTTAGATCTGGCACGACACGTATATGGCTACACCTTC. The chain has TRBV5-1 and TRBJ1-2; D is ambiguous. The CDR3 spans 16 residues. The germline V and J ends were trimmed by 2 bases and 5 bases, with 19 bases remaining between them. Germline V gene lookup returns CDR1 SGHRS and CDR2 YFSETQ.

This clone has just one count. This chain uses TRBV23-1 with TRBJ2-1; 9 nucleotides agree with TRBD2. TRBV23-1 is designated an ORF whose function remains uncertain. V lost 5 bases to trimming and J lost 7 bases; unmatched junction nucleotides: 9. The CDR3 sequence is 15 residues long. The CDR3 bases are TGCGCCAGCAGTTTAGCGGGGGCCCCGTGTAATGAGCAGTTCTTC. This translates into CASSLAGAPCNEQFF.